Listed below are T cell receptor beta chains from one sample, sequenced in a study of T cell responses to AZD1222 COVID-19 vaccine. This table comes from immunoSEQ multiplex PCR, and its TCRdb copy is limited to in-frame clones, with some not included. The table records around 110,000 clones, roughly 90% of them present only once. The specimen was peripheral blood, collected on day 0 of AZD1222 vaccination. These receptors originate from an adult in good health. CDR3s leave out the opening cysteine and the closing phenylalanine or tryptophan. D genes are given only for firm matches.

CDR3aa: ASSPQAARGYT
d_gene: -
v_gene: TRBV7-9

CDR3aa: ASSFGRGGTGYT
d_gene: -
v_gene: TRBV28

CDR3aa: ASSSGGNQPQH
d_gene: -
v_gene: TRBV12-3/TRBV12-4

CDR3aa: ASSGYSGASYNEQF
d_gene: TRBD2
v_gene: TRBV9

CDR3aa: ASSPDYEQY
d_gene: -
v_gene: TRBV5-1

CDR3aa: ASSYPTSGSGGTQY
d_gene: TRBD2
v_gene: TRBV27

CDR3aa: ASSESQGATEAF
d_gene: -
v_gene: TRBV4-2

CDR3aa: ASSLRAGQGESPLH
d_gene: TRBD1
v_gene: TRBV7-9

CDR3aa: ASSSTENSPLH
d_gene: -
v_gene: TRBV5-1

CDR3aa: ASSRVDVTEAF
d_gene: -
v_gene: TRBV28

CDR3aa: ASSLMFSGNTGELF
d_gene: -
v_gene: TRBV7-2

CDR3aa: ASSLQLAGADTQY
d_gene: TRBD2
v_gene: TRBV27

CDR3aa: ASSQRAGPEAF
d_gene: -
v_gene: TRBV3-1/TRBV3-2

CDR3aa: ASSPHAANYGYT
d_gene: -
v_gene: TRBV27

CDR3aa: ASRQQSNQPQH
d_gene: -
v_gene: TRBV6-5

CDR3aa: ASMGQGRPLGNTIY
d_gene: -
v_gene: TRBV19

CDR3aa: ASSHRSPPLEQY
d_gene: -
v_gene: TRBV4-2

CDR3aa: ASSQAGGRDEKLF
d_gene: TRBD1
v_gene: TRBV3-1/TRBV3-2

CDR3aa: ASSQLLAGGLYGGELF
d_gene: TRBD2
v_gene: TRBV7-6

CDR3aa: ASSKKGGPTTNEKLF
d_gene: -
v_gene: TRBV21-1

CDR3aa: ASNKGQGRNEQF
d_gene: TRBD1
v_gene: TRBV27

CDR3aa: ASSWSPGANVLT
d_gene: -
v_gene: TRBV5-5

CDR3aa: SVRDGNQPQH
d_gene: -
v_gene: TRBV29-1

CDR3aa: ASSPSDLNTEAF
d_gene: -
v_gene: TRBV18

CDR3aa: ASSLSSEQY
d_gene: -
v_gene: TRBV12-3/TRBV12-4

CDR3aa: ASSPIRSNEKLF
d_gene: -
v_gene: TRBV18